This T cell receptor (beta chain) was obtained from a study of cytomegalovirus exposure and HLA in healthy donors. Looking at the study overall: The study placed 80% to 85% of its approximately 430 genotyped donors in the Caucasian-associated ancestry cluster. Notes on the study in general: Available immune exposure information was restricted to CMV serostatus only. In vitro, three CMV-associated chains proved specific for CMV antigens. Highly shared variants forming one cluster were likely a sequencing artifact.

Remarks on this clone: The antigen is unknown.

The CDR3 sequence is 15 residues long. CDR1 is LNHNV, CDR2 YYDKDF, per germline (reference sequence). V lost 5 bases and J lost 3; bases outside the gene matches: 5. The PCR made use of 60 Vbeta and 13 Jbeta primers. Libraries were prepared by immunoSEQ multiplex PCR; TCRdb keeps only in-frame clonotypes and omits some of them. The sample records around 62,000 clones, roughly 80% being singletons. The clonotype originates from a male donor in good health and CMV-seropositive. The source material was PBMCs. This rearrangement joins TRBV15 to TRBJ1-1, with 11 bases fitting TRBD1. CDR3 sequence: CATSFGTGGDTEAFF. Written as DNA, the CDR3 is TGTGCCACCAGCTTCGGGACAGGGGGGGACACTGAAGCTTTCTTT.